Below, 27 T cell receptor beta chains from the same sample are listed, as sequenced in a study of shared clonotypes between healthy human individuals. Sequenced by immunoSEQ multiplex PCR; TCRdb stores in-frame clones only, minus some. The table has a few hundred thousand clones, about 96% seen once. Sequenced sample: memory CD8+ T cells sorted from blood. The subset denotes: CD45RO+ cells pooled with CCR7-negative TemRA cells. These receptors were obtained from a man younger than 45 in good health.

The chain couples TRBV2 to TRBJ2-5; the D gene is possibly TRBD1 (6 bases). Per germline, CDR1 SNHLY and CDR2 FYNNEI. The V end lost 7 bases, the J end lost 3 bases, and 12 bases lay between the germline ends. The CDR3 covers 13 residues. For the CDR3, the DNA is TGTGCCAGCACCCTCAGGGGAGAAGAGACCCAGTACTTC. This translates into CASTLRGEETQYF.

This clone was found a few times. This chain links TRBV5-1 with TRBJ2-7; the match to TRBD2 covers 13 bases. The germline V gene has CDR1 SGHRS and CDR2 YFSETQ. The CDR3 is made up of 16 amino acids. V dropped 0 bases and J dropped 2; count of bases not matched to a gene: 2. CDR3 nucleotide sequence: TGCGCCAGCAGCTTGGCCGGGACTAGCGGGGCCTACGAGCAGTACTTC. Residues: CASSLAGTSGAYEQYF.

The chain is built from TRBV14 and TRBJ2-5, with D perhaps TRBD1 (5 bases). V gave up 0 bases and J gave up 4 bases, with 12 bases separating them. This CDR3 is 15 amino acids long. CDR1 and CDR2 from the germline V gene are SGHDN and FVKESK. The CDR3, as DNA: TGTGCCAGCAGCCAAGATGCAGGGCGCGGAGAGACCCAGTACTTC. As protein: CASSQDAGRGETQYF.

In nucleotides, the CDR3 is TGTGCCTGGAGTGTAAGGACTAGCGGGAGTTTTGTAAAGACCCAGTACTTC. Its protein product is CAWSVRTSGSFVKTQYF. This sequence joins TRBV30 and TRBJ2-5; the match to TRBD2 covers 13 bases. Germline CDR1 reads GTSNPN; CDR2 reads SVGIG (reference sequence). V shed 0 bases, J shed 6 bases, and the junction held 10 bases outside the gene matches. CDR3 length: 17 residues.

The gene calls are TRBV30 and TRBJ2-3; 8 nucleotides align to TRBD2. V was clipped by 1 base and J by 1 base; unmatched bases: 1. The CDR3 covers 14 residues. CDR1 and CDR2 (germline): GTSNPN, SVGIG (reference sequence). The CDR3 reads CAWSGAGGTDTQYF. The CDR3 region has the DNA TGTGCCTGGAGTGGAGCGGGAGGCACAGATACGCAGTATTTT.

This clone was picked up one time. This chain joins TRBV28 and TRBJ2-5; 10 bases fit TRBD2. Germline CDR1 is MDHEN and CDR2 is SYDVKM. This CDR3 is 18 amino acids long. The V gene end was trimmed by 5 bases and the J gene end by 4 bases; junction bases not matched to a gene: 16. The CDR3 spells CASSLDRVMASGRETQYF. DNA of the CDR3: TGTGCCAGCAGTCTGGACAGGGTAATGGCTAGCGGGAGAGAGACCCAGTACTTC. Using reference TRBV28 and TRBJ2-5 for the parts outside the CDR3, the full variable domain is DVKVTQSSRYLVKRTGEKVFLECVQDMDHENMFWYRQDPGLGLRLIYFSYDVKMKEKGDIPEGYSVSREKKERFSLILESASTNQTSMYLCASSLDRVMASGRETQYFGPGTRLLVL.

The CDR3, as DNA: TGTGCCAGCAGCTTAGGGCGAGGGAGCGGAGAGACCCAGTACTTC. It encodes CASSLGRGSGETQYF. V gene TRBV7-9 combines with J gene TRBJ2-5; TRBD2 might be the D (5 bases). The CDR3 totals 15 residues. From germline, CDR1 is SEHNR and CDR2 FQNEAQ (reference sequence). The ends were cut back, 1 base at V and 4 bases at J, with 13 bases in the middle.

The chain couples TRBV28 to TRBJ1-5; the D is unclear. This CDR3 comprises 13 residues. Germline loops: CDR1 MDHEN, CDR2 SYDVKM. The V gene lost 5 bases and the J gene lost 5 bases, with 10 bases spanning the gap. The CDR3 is CASSDHKDQPQHF. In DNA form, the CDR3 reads TGTGCCAGCAGTGACCACAAAGATCAGCCCCAGCATTTT.

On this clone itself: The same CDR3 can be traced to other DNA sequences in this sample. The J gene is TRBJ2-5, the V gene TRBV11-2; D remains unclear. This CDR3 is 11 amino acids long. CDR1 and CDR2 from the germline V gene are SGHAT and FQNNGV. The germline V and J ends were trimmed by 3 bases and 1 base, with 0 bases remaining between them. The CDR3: CASSFQETQYF. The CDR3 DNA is TGTGCCAGCAGCTTCCAAGAGACCCAGTACTTC.

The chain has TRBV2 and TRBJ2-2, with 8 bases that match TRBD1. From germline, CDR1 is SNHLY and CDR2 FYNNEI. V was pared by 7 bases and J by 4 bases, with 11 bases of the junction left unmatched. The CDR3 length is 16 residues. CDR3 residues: CASKGAGGFFTGELFF. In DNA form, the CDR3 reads TGTGCCAGCAAGGGGGCAGGGGGCTTCTTCACCGGGGAGCTGTTTTTT.

The CDR3 loop reads CASSQTLGGTNTGELFF. In DNA form, the CDR3 reads TGTGCCAGCAGCCAAACCCTCGGGGGAACAAACACCGGGGAGCTGTTTTTT. The V and J genes are TRBV11-1 and TRBJ2-2, with D possibly being TRBD2 (6 bases). Germline CDR1 reads SGHAT; CDR2 reads FQDESV (reference sequence). The CDR3 has 17 residues. With 5 bases removed from V and 2 bases from J, the gap between germline ends came to 18 bases. The complete variable domain, with remaining parts taken from reference TRBV11-1 and TRBJ2-2, reads EAEVAQSPRYKITEKSQAVAFWCDPISGHATLYWYRQILGQGPELLVQFQDESVVDDSQLPKDRFSAERLKGVDSTLKIQPAELGDSAMYLCASSQTLGGTNTGELFFGEGSRLTVL.

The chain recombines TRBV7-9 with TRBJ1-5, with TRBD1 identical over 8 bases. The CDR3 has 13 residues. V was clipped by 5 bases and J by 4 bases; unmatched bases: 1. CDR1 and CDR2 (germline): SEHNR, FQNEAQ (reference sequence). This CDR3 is CASSRQGNQPQHF. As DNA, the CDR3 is TGTGCCAGCAGCAGACAGGGGAATCAGCCCCAGCATTTT.

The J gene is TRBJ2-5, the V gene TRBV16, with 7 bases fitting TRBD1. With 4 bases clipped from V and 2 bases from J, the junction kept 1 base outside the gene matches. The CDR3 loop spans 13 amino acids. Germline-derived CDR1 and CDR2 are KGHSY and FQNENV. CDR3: CASSLGQQETQYF. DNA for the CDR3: TGTGCCAGCAGCCTGGGACAGCAAGAGACCCAGTACTTC.

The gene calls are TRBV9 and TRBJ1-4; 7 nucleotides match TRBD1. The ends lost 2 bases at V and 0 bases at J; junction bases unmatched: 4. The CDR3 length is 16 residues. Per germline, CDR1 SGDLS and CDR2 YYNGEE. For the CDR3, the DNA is TGTGCCAGCAGCGTGGGACAGCTTACAACTAATGAAAAACTGTTTTTT. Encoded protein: CASSVGQLTTNEKLFF.

The CDR3 loop is CASSFDTPYTEAFF. The CDR3 DNA is TGTGCCAGCAGTTTTGACACCCCTTACACTGAAGCTTTCTTT. The chain uses TRBV7-2 and TRBJ1-1, with D unresolved. CDR1 and CDR2 from the germline V gene are SGHTA and FQGNSA. CDR3 length: 14 residues. Trimming took 6 bases from V and 3 from J, leaving 14 bases between them.

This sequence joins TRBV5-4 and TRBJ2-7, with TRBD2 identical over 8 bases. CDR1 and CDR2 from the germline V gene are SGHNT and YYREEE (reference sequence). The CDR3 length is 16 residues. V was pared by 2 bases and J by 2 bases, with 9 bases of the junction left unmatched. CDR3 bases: TGTGCCAGCAGCTTCCCTAGCTCGGGACTAGCCTACGAGCAGTACTTC. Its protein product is CASSFPSSGLAYEQYF.

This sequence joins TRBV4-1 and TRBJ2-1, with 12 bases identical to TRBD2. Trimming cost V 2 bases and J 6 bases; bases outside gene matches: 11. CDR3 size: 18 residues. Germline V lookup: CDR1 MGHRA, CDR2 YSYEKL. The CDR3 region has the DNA TGCGCCAGCAGCCAAAAGGGGCTAGCGGGAGGGCCAGGCAATGAGCAGTTCTTC. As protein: CASSQKGLAGGPGNEQFF.

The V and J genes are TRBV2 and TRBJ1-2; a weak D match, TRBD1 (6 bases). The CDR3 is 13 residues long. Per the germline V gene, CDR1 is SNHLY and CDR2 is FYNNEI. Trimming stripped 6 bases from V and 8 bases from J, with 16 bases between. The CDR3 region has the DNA TGTGCCAGCAGCGTAACAGGGTCCGGGGGCTACACCTTC. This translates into CASSVTGSGGYTF. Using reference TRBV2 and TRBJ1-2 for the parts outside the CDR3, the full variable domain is EPEVTQTPSHQVTQMGQEVILRCVPISNHLYFYWYRQILGQKVEFLVSFYNNEISEKSEIFDDQFSVERPDGSNFTLKIRSTKLEDSAMYFCASSVTGSGGYTFGSGTRLTVV.

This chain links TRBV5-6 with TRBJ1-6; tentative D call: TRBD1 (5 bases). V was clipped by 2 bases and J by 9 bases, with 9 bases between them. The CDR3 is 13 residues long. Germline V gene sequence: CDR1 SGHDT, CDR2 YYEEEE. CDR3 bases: TGTGCCAGCAGCTTACAGGAAAGTTCACCCCTCCACTTT. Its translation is CASSLQESSPLHF.

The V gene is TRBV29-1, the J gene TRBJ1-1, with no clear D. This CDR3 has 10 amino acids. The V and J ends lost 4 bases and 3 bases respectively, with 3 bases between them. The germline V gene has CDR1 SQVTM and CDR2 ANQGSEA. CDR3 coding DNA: TGCAGCGTTGGGTACACTGAAGCTTTCTTT. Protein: CSVGYTEAFF.

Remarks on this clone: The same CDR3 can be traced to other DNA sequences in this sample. The CDR3 loop is CASSLTGGWEKLFF. The CDR3 DNA sequence: TGTGCCAGCAGTCTGACAGGGGGTTGGGAAAAACTGTTTTTT. This rearrangement joins TRBV28 to TRBJ1-4; 9 nucleotides align to TRBD1. Trimming removed 5 bases from V and 8 bases from J; junction bases left unmatched: 6. This CDR3 comprises 14 residues. Germline CDR1 is MDHEN and CDR2 is SYDVKM.

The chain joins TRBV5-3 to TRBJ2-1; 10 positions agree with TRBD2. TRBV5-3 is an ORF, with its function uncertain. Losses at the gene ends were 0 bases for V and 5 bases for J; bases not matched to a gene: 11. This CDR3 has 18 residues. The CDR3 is CARSLEPKREGRDNEQFF. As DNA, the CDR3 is TGTGCCAGAAGCTTGGAACCAAAGCGGGAGGGCCGGGACAATGAGCAGTTCTTC.

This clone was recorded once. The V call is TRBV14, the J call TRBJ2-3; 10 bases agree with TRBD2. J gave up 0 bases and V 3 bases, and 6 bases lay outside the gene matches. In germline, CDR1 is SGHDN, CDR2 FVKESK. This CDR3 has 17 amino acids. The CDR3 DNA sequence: TGTGCCAGCAGCCAGTCAACTAGCGGGACTAGCACAGATACGCAGTATTTT. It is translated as CASSQSTSGTSTDTQYF.

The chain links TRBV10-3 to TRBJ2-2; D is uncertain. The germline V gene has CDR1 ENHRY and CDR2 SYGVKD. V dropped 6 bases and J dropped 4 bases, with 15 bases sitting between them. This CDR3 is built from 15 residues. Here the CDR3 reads CAISPFLGSTGELFF. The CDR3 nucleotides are TGTGCCATCAGCCCCTTCTTAGGCAGCACCGGGGAGCTGTTTTTT.

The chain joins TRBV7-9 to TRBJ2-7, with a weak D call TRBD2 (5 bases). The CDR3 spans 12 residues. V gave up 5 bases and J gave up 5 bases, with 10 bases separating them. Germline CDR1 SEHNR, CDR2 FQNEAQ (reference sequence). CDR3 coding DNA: TGTGCCAGCAGCCCCGAGGGTGACGAGCAGTACTTC. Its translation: CASSPEGDEQYF.

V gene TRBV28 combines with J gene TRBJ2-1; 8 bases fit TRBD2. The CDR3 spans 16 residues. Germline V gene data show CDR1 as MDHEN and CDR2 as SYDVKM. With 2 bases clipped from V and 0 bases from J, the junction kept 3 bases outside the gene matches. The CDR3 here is CASSLGSGSSYNEQFF. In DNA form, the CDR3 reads TGTGCCAGCAGTTTAGGCAGCGGGAGCTCCTACAATGAGCAGTTCTTC.

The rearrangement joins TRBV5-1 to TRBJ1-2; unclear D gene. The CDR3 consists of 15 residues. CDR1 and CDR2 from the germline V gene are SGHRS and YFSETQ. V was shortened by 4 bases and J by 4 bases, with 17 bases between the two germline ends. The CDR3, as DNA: TGCGCCAGCAGCCCCTGGACGGAGGCCTTCTATGGCTACACCTTC. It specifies CASSPWTEAFYGYTF.